These T cell receptor beta chains were read from a single sample in a study of CD8+ T cells in alopecia areata. The method was immunoSEQ multiplex PCR; TCRdb's version includes in-frame clones alone and lacks a portion of them. The table records 170,000 or so clones, around 63% of them present only once. The specimen was CD4+ T cells sorted from blood, collected at week 0. The source of these receptors is a human donor with alopecia areata. The CDR3 runs from the conserved cysteine through the conserved F or W.

v_gene	j_gene	CDR3aa
TRBV29-1	TRBJ1-2	CSVASLTGIIGYTF
TRBV29-1	TRBJ2-1	CSVEPLGNEQFF
TRBV2	TRBJ2-5	CASTPGAGTETQYF
TRBV7-2	TRBJ2-1	CASSLNPGEQFF
TRBV7-2	TRBJ2-5	CASSRGQGGETQYF
TRBV28	TRBJ1-6	CASRSGDNSPLHF
TRBV18	TRBJ2-1	CASSGSVWEQFF
TRBV25-1	TRBJ2-5	CASSELSSTSQETQYF
TRBV4-1	TRBJ2-1	CASSQERLKAGGSDNEQFF
TRBV29-1	TRBJ2-7	CSVGRRLGYEQYF
TRBV29-1	TRBJ2-5	CSVQVIFQETQYF
TRBV27	TRBJ2-1	CASSLTSGGWDEQFF
TRBV5-1	TRBJ1-2	CASSLDPGALGYTF
TRBV20-1	TRBJ2-5	CSALVIETQYF
TRBV11-2	TRBJ1-1	CASSLQGTEAFF
TRBV7-6	TRBJ1-6	CASSLTYNSPLHF
TRBV6-1	TRBJ1-1	CASSEKGTNTEAFF
TRBV6-6	TRBJ1-6	CASSAPGVYSPLHF
TRBV30	TRBJ1-2	CAWSRPPSGGYGYTF
TRBV29-1	TRBJ2-5	CSGGQETQYF
TRBV5-6	TRBJ1-1	CASSPPTASVAEAFF
TRBV29-1	TRBJ2-5	CSGNQGRETQYF
TRBV4-3	TRBJ2-3	CASSQLSGGPMHTQYF
TRBV29-1	TRBJ1-1	CSVQGAVTEAFF
TRBV13	TRBJ2-7	CASSNSDGPYEQYF
TRBV29-1	TRBJ2-7	CSVRDSAYEQYF
TRBV2	TRBJ1-1	CASSEDRPEAFF
TRBV29-1	TRBJ1-2	CSVDYQGVDYGYTF
TRBV7-2	TRBJ2-1	CASSPGLANNEQFF
TRBV2	TRBJ2-1	CASSLVAGGSSYNEQFF
TRBV30	TRBJ2-7	CAWSVIGEGEQYF
TRBV11-2	TRBJ2-7	CASSPLPGQYEQYF
TRBV12-5	TRBJ2-7	CASGLSIYEQYF
TRBV7-2	TRBJ2-7	CASSLGWQGRNEQYF
TRBV18	TRBJ2-6	CASSPQFSGANVLTF
TRBV5-1	TRBJ2-6	CASSPTDPRVANVLTF
TRBV29-1	TRBJ1-1	CSVDSNTEAFF
TRBV25-1	TRBJ2-7	CASSEWYEQYF
TRBV6-6	TRBJ1-1	CASSRTDGNTEAFF
TRBV9	TRBJ2-3	CASSVAGGGPTDTQYF
TRBV5-6	TRBJ1-2	CASSPVRRAEVSFGYTF